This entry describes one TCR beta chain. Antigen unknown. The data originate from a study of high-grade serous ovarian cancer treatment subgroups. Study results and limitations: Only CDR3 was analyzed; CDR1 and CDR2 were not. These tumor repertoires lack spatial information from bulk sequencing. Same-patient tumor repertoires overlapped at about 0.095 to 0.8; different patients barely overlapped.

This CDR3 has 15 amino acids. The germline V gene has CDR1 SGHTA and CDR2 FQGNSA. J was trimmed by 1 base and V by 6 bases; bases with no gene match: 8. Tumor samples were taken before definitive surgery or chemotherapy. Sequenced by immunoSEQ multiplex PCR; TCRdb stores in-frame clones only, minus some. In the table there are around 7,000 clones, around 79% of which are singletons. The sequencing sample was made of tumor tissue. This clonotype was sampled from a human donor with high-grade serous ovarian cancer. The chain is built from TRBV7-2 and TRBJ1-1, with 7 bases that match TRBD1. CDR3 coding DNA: TGTGCCAGCAGATTGGGGACAGTGTCGAACACTGAAGCTTTCTTT. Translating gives CASRLGTVSNTEAFF.